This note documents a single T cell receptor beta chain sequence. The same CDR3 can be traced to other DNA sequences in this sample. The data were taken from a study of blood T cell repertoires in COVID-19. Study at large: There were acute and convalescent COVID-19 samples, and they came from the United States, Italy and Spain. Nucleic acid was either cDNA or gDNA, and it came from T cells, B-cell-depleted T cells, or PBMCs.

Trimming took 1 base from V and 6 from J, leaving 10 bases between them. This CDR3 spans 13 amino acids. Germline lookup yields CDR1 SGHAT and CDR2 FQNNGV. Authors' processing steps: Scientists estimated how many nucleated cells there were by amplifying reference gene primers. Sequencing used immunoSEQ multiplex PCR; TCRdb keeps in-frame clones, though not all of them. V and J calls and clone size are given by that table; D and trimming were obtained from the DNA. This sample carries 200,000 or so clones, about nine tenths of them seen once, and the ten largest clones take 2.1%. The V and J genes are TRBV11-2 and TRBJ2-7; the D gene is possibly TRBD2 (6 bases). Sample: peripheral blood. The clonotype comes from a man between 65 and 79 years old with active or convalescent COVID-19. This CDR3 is CASSLAGVGEQYF. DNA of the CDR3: TGTGCCAGCAGCTTAGCGGGAGTAGGCGAGCAGTACTTC.